Listed below are T cell receptor beta chains from one sample, sequenced in a study of post-analysis software for immune sequencing data. TCRdb reprocessed the PCR reads via MiXCR and lists one record per CDR3 protein. The data contain approximately 660,000 distinct CDR3 sequences, around 64% of them singletons. Sample: blood. All receptors derive from a girl aged 2-10 years with multiple sclerosis. CDR3s include the opening cysteine and the closing phenylalanine or tryptophan. D genes are given only for firm matches. The listing skips clone size in some rows; elsewhere it reads once, few, many or a size class.

abundance,v_gene,j_gene,d_gene,CDR3aa,CDR3nt
NA,TRBV7-2,TRBJ2-3,TRBD2,CASSRGGVTSTDTQYF,TGTGCCAGCAGCCGCGGGGGGGTGACTAGCACAGATACGCAGTATTTT
NA,TRBV12-3/TRBV12-4,TRBJ2-3,TRBD1,CASSPGTGDTQYF,TGTGCCAGCAGTCCCGGGACAGGTGATACGCAGTATTTT
NA,TRBV20-1,TRBJ2-1,NA,CSMWDLTYNEQFF,TGCAGTATGTGGGACCTAACCTACAATGAGCAGTTCTTC
NA,TRBV5-1,TRBJ2-1,TRBD2,CASSLPGGLNEQFF,TGCGCCAGCAGCTTGCCGGGGGGGCTCAATGAGCAGTTCTTC
few,TRBV4-3,TRBJ2-1,TRBD2,CASSQDLGLASYNEQFF,TGCGCCAGCAGCCAAGATTTGGGACTAGCCTCCTACAATGAGCAGTTCTTC
few,TRBV6-6,TRBJ2-3,NA,CASSPIDTFTDTQYF,TGTGCCAGCAGTCCTATCGACACGTTCACAGATACGCAGTATTTT
NA,TRBV3-1,TRBJ2-1,TRBD2,CASSHIAGALDDQFF,TGTGCCAGCAGCCATATAGCGGGAGCTCTAGATGATCAGTTCTTC
NA,TRBV5-1,TRBJ1-4,TRBD1,CASSTGQGVVDEKLFF,TGCGCCAGCAGCACGGGACAGGGGGTCGTGGATGAAAAACTGTTTTTT
NA,TRBV20-1,TRBJ2-1,NA,CSARDPAYNEQFF,TGCAGTGCTAGAGATCCAGCATACAATGAGCAGTTCTTC
many,TRBV5-1,TRBJ2-3,NA,CASSLSTDTQYF,TGTGCCAGCAGCTTATCCACAGATACGCAGTATTTT
NA,TRBV24-1,TRBJ2-5,TRBD1,CATSDFRQGALETQYF,TGTGCCACCAGTGATTTTCGACAGGGGGCCTTAGAGACCCAGTACTTC
NA,TRBV20-1,TRBJ1-1,NA,CSARWGSNTEAFF,TGCAGTGCTAGATGGGGCTCGAACACTGAAGCTTTCTTT
NA,TRBV2,TRBJ2-7,TRBD1,CASSGTGLPYEQYF,TGTGCCAGCAGTGGGACAGGGCTCCCCTACGAGCAGTACTTC
NA,TRBV12-3/TRBV12-4,TRBJ2-5,NA,CASSLAGPYKETQYF,TGTGCCAGCAGTTTAGCAGGGCCATATAAAGAGACCCAGTACTTC
few,TRBV7-7,TRBJ2-5,TRBD2,CASSAWTSGAQETQYF,TGTGCCAGCAGCGCCTGGACTAGCGGGGCACAAGAGACCCAGTACTTC
NA,TRBV15,TRBJ1-2,TRBD1,CATSSTGTGSHGYTF,TGTGCCACCAGCAGTACCGGGACAGGCTCTCATGGCTACACCTTC
few,TRBV10-3,TRBJ2-7,NA,CATLYPGNSSEQYF,TGTGCCACCCTATACCCAGGGAATTCTTCCGAGCAGTACTTC
few,TRBV9,TRBJ2-6,NA,CASSHHGRRSGANVLTF,TGTGCCAGCAGCCATCACGGGCGTAGATCTGGGGCCAACGTCCTGACTTTC
NA,TRBV5-5,TRBJ2-1,NA,CASSALASSPSSYNEQFF,TGTGCCAGCAGCGCACTGGCGTCTAGTCCGAGCTCCTACAATGAGCAGTTCTTC
NA,TRBV10-3,TRBJ2-5,TRBD2,CAITKQRLAQETQYF,TGTGCCATCACCAAGCAAAGACTAGCCCAAGAGACCCAGTACTTC
NA,TRBV9,TRBJ2-5,NA,CASSVRQDQETQYF,TGTGCCAGCAGCGTACGACAGGACCAAGAGACCCAGTACTTC
NA,TRBV11-2,TRBJ2-1,NA,CASSFYSNNEQFF,TGTGCCAGCAGCTTCTACTCGAACAATGAGCAGTTCTTC
few,TRBV12-3/TRBV12-4,TRBJ1-6,TRBD1,CASSLGQDQSPLHF,TGTGCCAGCAGTTTGGGACAGGATCAATCACCCCTCCACTTT
NA,TRBV12-3/TRBV12-4,TRBJ1-1,NA,CASTMGRTEAFF,TGTGCCAGCACAATGGGGCGGACTGAAGCTTTCTTT
NA,TRBV4-3,TRBJ1-4,NA,CASSPRPAGINEKLFF,TGCGCCAGCAGCCCAAGGCCGGCTGGAATTAATGAAAAACTGTTTTTT
NA,TRBV20-1,TRBJ2-7,TRBD2,CSAPRTSGWTYEQYF,TGCAGTGCTCCGCGGACTAGCGGGTGGACCTACGAGCAGTACTTC
NA,TRBV6-6,TRBJ2-5,NA,CASSSHFDRPETQYF,TGTGCCAGCAGTTCCCATTTTGACCGACCAGAGACCCAGTACTTC
NA,TRBV12-3/TRBV12-4,TRBJ1-5,NA,CASSSRSSNQPQHF,TGTGCTAGCAGTTCAAGAAGTAGCAATCAGCCCCAGCATTTT
NA,TRBV29-1,TRBJ2-5,NA,CSVDGVQEAQYF,TGCAGCGTTGACGGGGTCCAAGAGGCCCAGTACTTC
NA,TRBV25-1,TRBJ1-2,NA,CASTRQDSEGGYTF,TGTGCCAGCACCAGACAGGATTCCGAGGGTGGCTACACCTTC
NA,TRBV3-1,TRBJ1-2,NA,CASSPGNRGGYTF,TGTGCCAGCAGCCCCGGCAATAGGGGGGGCTACACCTTC
NA,TRBV28,TRBJ2-3,NA,CASSLSFGEGTDTQYF,TGTGCCAGCAGTTTAAGTTTTGGGGAGGGCACAGATACGCAGTATTTT
NA,TRBV29-1,TRBJ2-1,NA,CSVEERERGAKQFF,TGCAGCGTTGAAGAAAGGGAAAGGGGCGCCAAGCAGTTCTTC
NA,TRBV7-9,TRBJ1-5,NA,CASSLATGVKGNQPQHF,TGTGCCAGCAGCTTAGCTACGGGGGTCAAGGGCAATCAGCCCCAGCATTTT
NA,TRBV13,TRBJ2-5,NA,CASSSGTLKETQYF,TGTGCCAGCAGTTCCGGGACGCTGAAAGAGACCCAGTACTTC
NA,TRBV12-5,TRBJ2-4,TRBD1,CASGLGQGVRNIQYF,TGTGCTAGTGGTTTGGGACAGGGTGTTAGGAACATTCAGTACTTC
NA,TRBV30,TRBJ2-6,NA,CAWRSSGANVLTF,TGTGCCTGGAGATCTTCTGGGGCCAACGTCCTGACTTTC
once,TRBV11-2,TRBJ2-1,NA,CASSSLASWSYNEQFF,TGTGCCAGCAGCTCGCTGGCTAGCTGGTCCTACAATGAGCAGTTCTTC
NA,TRBV7-9,TRBJ2-6,NA,CASSLGTSPMLANVLTF,TGTGCCAGCAGCTTGGGGACTTCCCCCATGCTGGCCAACGTCCTGACTTTC
few,TRBV20-1,TRBJ2-7,NA,CSAIGKHNYEQYF,TGCAGTGCTATTGGGAAACACAACTACGAGCAGTACTTC
NA,TRBV4-3,TRBJ2-7,NA,CASSQDRAGRHEQYF,TGCGCCAGCAGCCAAGATCGGGCAGGGCGCCACGAGCAGTACTTC
NA,TRBV5-1,TRBJ2-7,NA,CASSFADGDEQYF,TGCGCCAGCAGCTTCGCCGACGGCGACGAGCAGTACTTC
NA,TRBV4-1,TRBJ1-2,NA,CASSQVNRDYGYTF,TGCGCCAGCAGCCAAGTCAACAGGGACTATGGCTACACCTTC
NA,TRBV4-1,TRBJ2-1,TRBD2,CASSQPRSGRALDEQFF,TGCGCCAGCAGCCAACCTCGTAGCGGGAGGGCCCTGGATGAGCAGTTCTTC